This TCR beta chain was sequenced in a study of cytomegalovirus exposure and HLA in healthy donors. Across the study: An earlier analysis found 95 million to 140 million unique TCR beta sequences from 150 million to 200 million T cells.

In this sample, this clone turned up once. The CDR3 length is 16 residues. Germline lookup yields CDR1 SGHVS and CDR2 FNYEAQ. The ends lost 3 bases at V and 2 bases at J; junction bases unmatched: 4. 60 Vbeta and 13 Jbeta primers were used in PCR. TCRdb keeps only in-frame clones here, not all; method: immunoSEQ multiplex PCR. The top ten clones hold roughly 17% of a sample with approximately 100,000 clones, roughly 80% of them seen once. The sequenced sample was PBMCs. The J gene is TRBJ2-3, the V gene TRBV7-6, with 11 positions matching TRBD2. The TCR originated in a man aged 55 to 69 in good health and CMV-seropositive. This CDR3 reads CASSLLAGGDTDTQYF. For the CDR3, the DNA is TGTGCCAGCAGCTTGCTAGCGGGGGGAGACACAGATACGCAGTATTTT.